The 2 T cell receptor beta chains below all came from one sample that was sequenced in a study of CD8+ T cells in alopecia areata. Sequencing templates came from extracted RNA that was reverse transcribed into cDNA. The protocol was immunoSEQ multiplex PCR, while the TCRdb copy is restricted to in-frame clones and leaves out a portion. Among over 110,000 clones, roughly 46% were seen once, and the ten largest hold 0.85% to 1%. This specimen was CD4+ T cells sorted from blood, taken at week 0. The source is a human donor with alopecia areata.

V and J are TRBV6-5 and TRBJ2-3, with no clear D. The CDR3 extends over 15 amino acids. V was pared by 6 bases and J by 7 bases, with 20 bases between. Germline V gives CDR1 MNHEY, CDR2 SVGAGI. DNA for the CDR3: TGTGCCAGCAGCGACCCACTGGGCATGAGCAATACGCAGTATTTT. Amino acid sequence: CASSDPLGMSNTQYF.

V and J are TRBV4-1 and TRBJ2-1, with 8 bases fitting TRBD1. V trimming: 4 bases; J trimming: 4 bases; junction bases outside the gene matches: 12. CDR3 length equals 17 residues. Germline-derived CDR1 and CDR2 are MGHRA and YSYEKL. The CDR3 protein is CASSRPPGTGDYNEQFF. CDR3 bases: TGCGCCAGCAGCCGGCCCCCCGGGACAGGCGATTACAATGAGCAGTTCTTC.